The T cell receptor (beta chain) described here comes from a study of OX40 agonist ivuxolimab in advanced cancers. Describing the broader study: The costimulatory receptor OX40 (CD134) was targeted by ivuxolimab, a fully human IgG2 agonistic monoclonal antibody. Intravenous ivuxolimab was administered to patients every 2 weeks at six dose levels: 0.01, 0.1, 0.3, 1.5, 3 and 10 mg/kg. Among the 52 dose-escalation patients, 19 had hepatocellular carcinoma, 15 or so melanoma, 9 renal cell carcinoma and 9 head and neck cancer. The dose-escalation cohort was roughly 83% male with a mean age of approximately 60 years, ranging from roughly 23 to 90. Prior anti-PD-1, anti-PD-L1 or anti-CTLA-4 therapy was permitted, and about two fifths of dose-escalation patients had received checkpoint inhibitors. Partial responses occurred in three dose-escalation patients: two with cutaneous melanoma and one with hepatocellular carcinoma. Peripheral TCRbeta sequencing was intended to test whether TCR sequence diversity was altered and clonal T-cell expansion was caused by ivuxolimab. The paper describes the monotherapy dose-escalation part (N = 52 patients) of the phase I trial of ivuxolimab.

Paper-wide results and their limitations: In the 0.1-3.0 mg/kg groups, partial responders were among the patients with the lowest normalized peripheral clonal expansion, particularly in CD8+ T cells. The antigen specificity of the peripheral T cells that underwent clonal expansion was not determined. After ivuxolimab, more expanded clones were found on average in CD8+ T cells than in CD4+ T cells. Low levels of normalized T-cell clonal expansion were also shown by some nonresponding patients. At doses of 0.1 to 3.0 mg/kg, clonal expansion of both CD4+ and CD8+ T cells in blood was seen between baseline and week 6.

For sequencing of the TCRbeta CDR3 region, genomic DNA was extracted from the sorted cells. TCRbeta CDR3 regions were sequenced using the immunoSEQ Assay. This immuneACCESS table, as held by TCRdb, lists in-frame sequences with V and J called but not all clones. Of the missing ones, under half trace to an unresolved V gene in checked studies; the others have no known cause. Recorded for this sample are tens of thousands of clones; 87% of them occurred a single time. The ten largest clones take up 14% to 15% of the sample. Concerning this clone itself: Its antigen is unknown. Base qualities are not provided; no much larger clone lies one nucleotide away.

The germline V gene (reference sequence) specifies LNHDA as CDR1 and SQIVND as CDR2. The junction carries 19 bases between V and J, which are trimmed by 5 bases and 0 bases respectively. Spanning cysteine to phenylalanine, the CDR3 consists of 17 amino acids. Only the CDR3 DNA stays, 51 bases, in frame from base 1. Patients with autoimmune disease history or receiving systemic immunosuppression were excluded from the trial. In every dose cohort, peripheral blood was drawn for TCR sequencing at baseline, cycle 4 day 1, and cycle 7 day 1. The samples were taken from a phase I, first-in-human, multicenter, open-label dose-escalation trial of ivuxolimab. Adults with locally advanced or metastatic melanoma, renal cell, hepatocellular, or head and neck squamous cell carcinoma were enrolled in the trial. Before TCR sequencing, CD4+ T cells and CD8+ T cells from peripheral blood were sorted into separate populations.

The sequence was collected from an adult with an advanced solid tumor such as melanoma, head and neck, liver or kidney cancer. Sequencing was performed on CD4+ or CD8+ T cells sorted from blood, taken in a trial of the OX40 agonist ivuxolimab. The chain joins TRBV19 to TRBJ1-1, with the D gene call left open. The CDR3 here reads CASSRSGRADMNTEAFF. The DNA is as follows: TGTGCCAGTAGTCGCTCCGGTCGAGCTGATATGAACACTGAAGCTTTCTTT.